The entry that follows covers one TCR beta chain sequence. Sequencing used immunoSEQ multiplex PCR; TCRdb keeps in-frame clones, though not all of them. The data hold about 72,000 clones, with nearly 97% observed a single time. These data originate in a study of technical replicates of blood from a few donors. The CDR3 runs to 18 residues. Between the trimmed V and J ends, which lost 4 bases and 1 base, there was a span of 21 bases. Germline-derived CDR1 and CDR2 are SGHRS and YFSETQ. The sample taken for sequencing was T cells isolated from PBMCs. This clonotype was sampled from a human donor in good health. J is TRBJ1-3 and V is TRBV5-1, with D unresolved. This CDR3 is CASSPGGAVKVSGNTIYF. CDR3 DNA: TGCGCCAGCAGCCCCGGAGGAGCAGTAAAGGTTTCTGGAAACACCATATATTTT.